Listed below are T cell receptor beta chains from one sample, sequenced in a study of T cells after posttransplantation cyclophosphamide. Here immunoSEQ multiplex PCR was the method, and the copy in TCRdb shows in-frame clones only, minus some. The sample lists approximately 45,000 clones, roughly 93% occurring once. Sequenced: PBMCs. The receptors originated from a woman in her forties or fifties in good health and a related stem cell transplant donor. Each CDR3 is given with its conserved first and last residue.

V gene	J gene	CDR3 protein
TRBV21-1	TRBJ2-7	CASSRLASGSSYEQYF
TRBV12-5	TRBJ2-7	CASAVAGTGYYEQYF
TRBV5-1	TRBJ1-4	CASADPGQGTNEKLFF
TRBV19	TRBJ1-1	CASSPAGRDTEAFF
TRBV7-9	TRBJ1-5	CASSSGTGNQPQHF
TRBV11-2	TRBJ2-1	CASSPGASVVGNEQFF
TRBV6-1	TRBJ2-3	CASSALRGSATDTQYF
TRBV6-1	TRBJ1-1	CASSDTGDFTEAFF
TRBV7-8	TRBJ1-5	CASSLVNNFNQPQHF
TRBV10-3	TRBJ2-3	CAISPLPAGGLLTRTDTQYF
TRBV18	TRBJ1-5	CASSPTTGDGGNQPQHF
TRBV5-1	TRBJ2-2	CASSWSGGADTGELFF
TRBV27	TRBJ1-1	CASTRTHRETEAFF
TRBV5-1	TRBJ2-3	CASSRDRGSADTQYF
TRBV6-5	TRBJ2-3	CASSSLLAGDTDTQYF
TRBV2	TRBJ1-5	CASTGQQTGSYQPQHF
TRBV14	TRBJ2-7	CASSQAGRGGVGEQYF
TRBV7-9	TRBJ2-7	CASSHKTGGEQYF
TRBV19	TRBJ1-4	CASSNQYRGLDEKLFF
TRBV10-3	TRBJ2-1	CAISDRLAGVNEQFF
TRBV11-2	TRBJ2-7	CASKKSGVYEQYF
TRBV28	TRBJ1-1	CASSTPGTGGHGYAFF
TRBV5-8	TRBJ2-5	CAGRIRTQETQYF
TRBV7-9	TRBJ2-7	CASGRRPYEQYF
TRBV9	TRBJ2-7	CASSTSTGTSYEQYF
TRBV2	TRBJ1-4	CASSVGEKLFF
TRBV27	TRBJ2-5	CASSSTQGSQETQYF
TRBV6-6	TRBJ1-1	CASSYGPNTEAFF
TRBV28	TRBJ2-1	CASSLPPRGPHNEQFF
TRBV14	TRBJ2-1	CASSQGPGRLILNEQFF
TRBV5-4	TRBJ2-7	CASSLADLDRDSKTYEQYF
TRBV18	TRBJ1-6	CASSPTVDRVNSPLHF
TRBV6-1	TRBJ2-2	CATAGGGPLGELFF
TRBV28	TRBJ2-5	CACLAGGAGRTQYF
TRBV4-1	TRBJ2-7	CASSQGAGGYEQYF
TRBV23-1	TRBJ1-2	CASNPPVRGLCVYGYTF
TRBV7-2	TRBJ1-2	CASSFRQGNYGYTF
TRBV5-1	TRBJ2-4	CASSSNRELAKNIQYF
TRBV19	TRBJ2-2	CASSIGGRLRSGELFF
TRBV18	TRBJ1-5	CASSPLAGNSGQPQHF
TRBV27	TRBJ2-7	CASSLLPQGGEQYF
TRBV5-4	TRBJ1-3	CASSGRQGSSGNTIYF
TRBV27	TRBJ2-1	CASSLSASLAEQFF
TRBV4-1	TRBJ2-2	CASSQDGQGWTGELFF
TRBV9	TRBJ1-2	CASSADQGQGYTF
TRBV2	TRBJ1-3	CASSPREAPISGNTIYF
TRBV7-8	TRBJ1-5	CASSLVRGSGQPQHF
TRBV10-1	TRBJ2-3	CASSLAMRTDTQYF